This T cell receptor beta chain was recovered during a study of post-analysis software for immune sequencing data. Overall study: Patients had relapsing-remitting, secondary progressive or progressive-relapsing multiple sclerosis; some lacked subtype. Study-level findings and limits: For normalized Chao1 diversity, multiple sclerosis patients scored significantly lower than controls did. Roughly 5 TRBV segments occurring more often in patients than controls included TRBV5-6, TRBV5-1 and TRBV20-1. Those samples that were prepared in the same batch co-clustered strongly by F measure.

Germline CDR1 is MNHEY and CDR2 is SVGEGT. This CDR3 comprises 14 residues. Trimming cost V 6 bases and J 2 bases; bases outside gene matches: 5. Unique molecular identifiers tagged the TCR beta cDNA libraries. TCRdb recomputed calls from the PCR reads with MiXCR, one row per CDR3 protein. The sample includes about 820,000 distinct CDR3 sequences, about 50% seen only once; the top ten take roughly 4.4%. This clonotype was observed a handful of times. Its antigen is as yet unknown. Sequenced: blood. The V gene is TRBV6-2 or TRBV6-3, the J gene TRBJ2-7; 9 bases map to TRBD2. This TCR was sampled from a girl between 10 and 17 years old with multiple sclerosis. The CDR3 reads CASRLAGAPYEQYF. In DNA, the CDR3 is TGTGCCAGCAGATTAGCGGGGGCCCCCTACGAGCAGTACTTC.